This TCR beta chain was captured in a study of blood T cell repertoires in COVID-19. Study at large: Acute and convalescent COVID-19 specimens originated in the United States, Italy and Spain. PBMCs, B-cell-depleted T cells, or T cells provided the cDNA or gDNA that made up the material.

The authors' processing: For nucleated cells, counts were estimated from reference gene primer amplification. Assay: immunoSEQ multiplex PCR; the TCRdb copy retains only in-frame clones and omits some. The V and J calls and clone size are taken from that table; D and trimming were inferred from the DNA. Of about 360,000 clones detected, 81% appear once; the ten largest clones hold roughly 1.1%. This CDR3 comprises 18 residues. CDR1 is KGHSH, CDR2 LQKENI, per germline. V lost 6 bases, J lost 0 bases, and 12 bases stayed unmatched. This chain connects TRBV18 to TRBJ2-3; 10 bases line up with TRBD2. This sequence originates from a human donor with acute or convalescent COVID-19. The donor label of this sample is uncertain. Source material: peripheral blood. CDR3 DNA: TGTGCCAGCTCCCTTACCTCGGCTAGCGGGAGTAGCACAGATACGCAGTATTTT. It translates to CASSLTSASGSSTDTQYF.